These T cell receptor beta chains were read from a single sample in a study of blood T cell repertoires in COVID-19. Libraries were prepared by immunoSEQ multiplex PCR; TCRdb keeps only in-frame clonotypes and omits some of them. The sample holds approximately 320,000 clones, 87% seen once. Material: PBMCs or T cells enriched from blood (not recorded which). These TCRs come from a woman in her late teens or twenties who had recovered from COVID-19. The CDR3 runs from the conserved cysteine through the conserved F or W. The D gene is left open where the match is weak. Some rows mark clone size as missing; the rest say once, few, many or name a class of expanded clone.

v_gene	d_gene	abundance	j_gene	CDR3aa	CDR3nt
TRBV7-2	NA	NA	TRBJ1-2	CASSAALWRNYGYTF	TGTGCCAGCAGCGCCGCCTTGTGGAGGAACTATGGCTACACCTTC
TRBV6-2/TRBV6-3	NA	many	TRBJ2-2	CASSFLDRNTGELFF	TGTGCCAGCAGCTTCCTAGACAGGAACACCGGGGAGCTGTTTTTT
TRBV28	NA	NA	TRBJ2-7	CASSNPWAGFYEQYF	TGTGCCAGCAGTAACCCGTGGGCAGGGTTCTACGAGCAGTACTTC
TRBV5-1	NA	NA	TRBJ2-3	CASSLPVPDTQYF	TGCGCCAGCAGCCTCCCGGTTCCAGATACGCAGTATTTT
TRBV18	TRBD2	NA	TRBJ2-3	CASSFGGGHSTDTQYF	TGTGCCAGCTCCTTCGGGGGGGGGCACAGCACAGATACGCAGTATTTT
TRBV7-3	TRBD1	NA	TRBJ2-7	CASSLAHQTGEEQYF	TGTGCCAGCAGCTTAGCCCACCAAACAGGGGAAGAGCAGTACTTC
TRBV18	NA	once	TRBJ1-5	CASSKGPLSNQPQHF	TGTGCCAGCTCAAAGGGGCCCCTTAGCAATCAGCCCCAGCATTTT
TRBV28	NA	NA	TRBJ1-5	CASSWTDYQPQHF	TGTGCCAGCAGTTGGACAGATTATCAGCCCCAGCATTTT
TRBV19	TRBD1	NA	TRBJ1-2	CASQGDYYGYTF	TGTGCCTCGCAGGGGGATTACTATGGCTACACCTTC
TRBV19	NA	NA	TRBJ1-6	CASSPRAGTWNSPLHF	TGTGCCAGTAGTCCCCGCGCAGGCACCTGGAATTCACCCCTCCACTTT
TRBV7-9	NA	NA	TRBJ2-3	CASTPPGISTDTQYF	TGTGCCAGCACCCCCCCGGGGATTAGCACAGATACGCAGTATTTT
TRBV10-3	NA	NA	TRBJ1-2	CAISGLTVNYGYTF	TGTGCCATCAGCGGCTTGACAGTAAACTATGGCTACACCTTC
TRBV7-2	TRBD1	NA	TRBJ2-1	CASSLFWDRQEFF	TGTGCCAGCAGCTTATTCTGGGACAGACAAGAGTTCTTC
TRBV7-6	NA	NA	TRBJ2-5	CASSLAAGRETQYF	TGTGCCAGCAGCTTAGCCGCAGGGAGGGAGACCCAGTACTTC
TRBV6-5	NA	NA	TRBJ1-2	CASSYGRRGGYTF	TGTGCCAGCAGTTACGGGAGGCGCGGGGGCTACACCTTC